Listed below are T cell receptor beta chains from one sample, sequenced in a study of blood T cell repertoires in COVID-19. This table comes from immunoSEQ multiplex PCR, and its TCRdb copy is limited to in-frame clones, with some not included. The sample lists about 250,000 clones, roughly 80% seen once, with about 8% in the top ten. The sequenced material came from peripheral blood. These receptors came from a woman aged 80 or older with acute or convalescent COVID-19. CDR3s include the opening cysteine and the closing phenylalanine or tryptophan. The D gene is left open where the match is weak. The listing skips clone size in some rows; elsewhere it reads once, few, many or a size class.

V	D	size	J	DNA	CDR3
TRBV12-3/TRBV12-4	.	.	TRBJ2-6	TGTGCCAGCCGGAGCTCTGGGGCCAACGTCCTGACTTTC	CASRSSGANVLTF
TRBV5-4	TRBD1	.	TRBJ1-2	TGTGCCAGCAGCTTGGACGGGACAGGGGGATATGGCCACACCTTC	CASSLDGTGGYGHTF
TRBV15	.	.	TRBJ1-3	TGTGCCACCAGCGGAGCGGACAGCTACTCTGGAAACACCATATATTTT	CATSGADSYSGNTIYF
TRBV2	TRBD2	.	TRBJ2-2	TGTGCCAGCAGTGCCGTAGCGGGAGCCGGGGAGCTGTTTTTT	CASSAVAGAGELFF
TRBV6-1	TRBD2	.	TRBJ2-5	TGTGCCAGCAGTGAAGGACTAGCGGAGACCCAGTACTTC	CASSEGLAETQYF
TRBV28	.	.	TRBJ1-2	TGTGCCAGCAGTTCCGGGACATTCGGCTACACCTTC	CASSSGTFGYTF
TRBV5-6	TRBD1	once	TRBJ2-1	TGTGCCAGCAGCTCAACCGGGACAGAGGTCGGGAATGAGCAGTTCTTC	CASSSTGTEVGNEQFF
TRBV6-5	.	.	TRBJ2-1	TGTGCCAGCAGTTATAGCGGATCTACAATGACGCAGTTCTTC	CASSYSGSTMTQFF
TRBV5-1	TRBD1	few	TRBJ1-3	TGCGCCAGCAGCCCAGACAGGGTCGGAAACACCATATATTTT	CASSPDRVGNTIYF
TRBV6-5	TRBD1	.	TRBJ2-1	TGTGCCAGCAAAAGGGACAGGGAACCTGGTGAGCAGTTCTTC	CASKRDREPGEQFF
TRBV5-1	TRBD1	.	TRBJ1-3	TGCGCCAGCAGCCCATTACCGGGACAGGCCCTTGGAAACACCATATATTTT	CASSPLPGQALGNTIYF
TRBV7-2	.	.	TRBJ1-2	TGTGCCAGCAGCTTAGTGTTGGCAGGGAACTATGGCTACACCTTC	CASSLVLAGNYGYTF
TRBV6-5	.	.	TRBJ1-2	TGTGCCAGCAGTTCTCCCAGAAACTATGGCTACACCTTC	CASSSPRNYGYTF
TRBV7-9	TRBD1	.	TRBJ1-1	TGTGCCAGCAGCGCGACAGGGTGGAACACTGAAGCTTTCTTT	CASSATGWNTEAFF
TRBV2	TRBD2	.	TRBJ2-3	TGTGCCAGCAGAGATCTAGCGGGGTCTAGCACAGATACGCAGTATTTT	CASRDLAGSSTDTQYF
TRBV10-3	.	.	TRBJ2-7	TGTGCCATCAGTGACCACAGGGCCTCCTACTGGAAGCAGTACTTC	CAISDHRASYWKQYF
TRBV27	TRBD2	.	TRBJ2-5	TGTGCCAGCAGCCCTGGGACTAGCGGGATTGAGACCCAGTACTTC	CASSPGTSGIETQYF
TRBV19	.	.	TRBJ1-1	TGTGCCAGTAGTATTCAAGGTGCGGTGACTGAAGCTTTCTTT	CASSIQGAVTEAFF
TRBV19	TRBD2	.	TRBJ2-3	TGTGCCAGTAGTATAGGTTTTGTGACTAGCGGTGCAGATACGCAGTATTTT	CASSIGFVTSGADTQYF
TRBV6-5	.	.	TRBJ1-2	TGTGCCAGCAGTACGGCCGGACAGTCGTATGGCTACACCTTC	CASSTAGQSYGYTF
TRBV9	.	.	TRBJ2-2	TGTGCCAGCAGCGCTGGGACTGCCAGGCCTCAAGACACCGGGGAGCTGTTTTTT	CASSAGTARPQDTGELFF
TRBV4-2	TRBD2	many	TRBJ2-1	TGTGCCAGCAGCCAAGAAATGGGGGGGAGCTCCTACAATGAGCAGTTCTTC	CASSQEMGGSSYNEQFF
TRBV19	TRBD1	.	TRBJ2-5	TGTGCCAGTAGTCCCCGACAGGGGCAAGAGACCCAGTACTTC	CASSPRQGQETQYF
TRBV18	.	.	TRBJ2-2	TGTGCCAGCTCAGGGCAGAACACCGGGGAGCTGTTTTTT	CASSGQNTGELFF
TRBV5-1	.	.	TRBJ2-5	TGCGCCAGCAGCCTAAGGACACAGGAGACCCAGTACTTC	CASSLRTQETQYF
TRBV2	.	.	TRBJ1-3	TGTGCCAGCAGTGACGGCAGGGCCTCTGGAAACACCATATATTTT	CASSDGRASGNTIYF
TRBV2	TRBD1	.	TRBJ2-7	TGTGCCAGCTTCCCCGGGACAGGGGGGCGAAAGCAGTACTTC	CASFPGTGGRKQYF
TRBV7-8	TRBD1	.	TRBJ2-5	TGTGCCAGCAGCTTAGGGACAGGGAGGGAGACCCAGTACTTC	CASSLGTGRETQYF
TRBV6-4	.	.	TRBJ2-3	TGTGCCAGCAGCCCCGGCTATAGCCGCACAGATACGCAGTATTTT	CASSPGYSRTDTQYF
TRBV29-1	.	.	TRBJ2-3	TGCAGCATTGACCGGAGAACTAGCACAGATACGCAGTATTTT	CSIDRRTSTDTQYF
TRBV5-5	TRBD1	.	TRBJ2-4	TGTGCCAGCAGCGTCCGGGACAGGGGCTCCGGGAACATTCAGTACTTC	CASSVRDRGSGNIQYF
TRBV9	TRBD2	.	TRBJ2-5	TGTGCCAGCAGCGTAGAGACTAGCGGGCGCTGGGGGACCCAGTACTTC	CASSVETSGRWGTQYF
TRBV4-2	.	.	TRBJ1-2	TGTGCCAGCAGCCAAGACAGGGCCGTTTATGGCTACACCTTC	CASSQDRAVYGYTF
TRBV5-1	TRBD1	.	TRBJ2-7	TGCGCCAGCAGCTTGGAAGGACAGGCCCCATACGAGCAGTACTTC	CASSLEGQAPYEQYF
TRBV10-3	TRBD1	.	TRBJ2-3	TGTGCCATCAGTGTTCAGGGGGCAGGCACAGATACGCAGTATTTT	CAISVQGAGTDTQYF
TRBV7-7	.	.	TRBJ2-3	TGTGCCAGCAGCGAGACTGGGTGGGGGGGCAAAGATACGCAGTATTTT	CASSETGWGGKDTQYF
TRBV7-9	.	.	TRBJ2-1	TGTGCCGGAGAACTAGGTGACTTCAATGAGCAGTTCTTC	CAGELGDFNEQFF
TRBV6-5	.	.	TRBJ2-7	TGTGCCAGCAGCTTGGCGGGACGGCCCTACGAGCAGTACTTC	CASSLAGRPYEQYF
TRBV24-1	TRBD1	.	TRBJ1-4	TGTGCCACCAGGGCCAGGACAGGGGAAGTCGAAAAACTGTTTTTT	CATRARTGEVEKLFF
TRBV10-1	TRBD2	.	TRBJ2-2	TGCGCCAGCAGTGAAGGACTAGCAACCGGGGAGCTGTTTTTT	CASSEGLATGELFF
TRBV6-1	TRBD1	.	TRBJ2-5	TGTGCCAGCAGTGGGTTGGACAGGGGGAATTTTCTAGAGACCCAGTACTTC	CASSGLDRGNFLETQYF
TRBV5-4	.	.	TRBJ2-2	TGTGCCAGCAGCTTGTGGCAGGGGGGCACCGGGGAGCTGTTTTTT	CASSLWQGGTGELFF
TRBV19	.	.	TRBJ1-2	TGTGCCAGTAGTATAGATCTGCAGGGGCATCGGGGCTACACCTTC	CASSIDLQGHRGYTF
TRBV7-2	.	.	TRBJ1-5	TGTGCCAGCAGCTTAGGAGGTAGTGGATCTCAGCCCCAGCATTTT	CASSLGGSGSQPQHF
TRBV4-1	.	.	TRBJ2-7	TGCGCCAGCAGCCAACGGACAGCGAGCTCCTACGAGCAGTACTTC	CASSQRTASSYEQYF
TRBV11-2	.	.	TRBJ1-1	TGTGCCAGCAGCTTAGCTTTGAACACTGAAGCTTTCTTT	CASSLALNTEAFF
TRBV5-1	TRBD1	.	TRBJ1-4	TGCGCCAGCAGCTCACCCAGACAGGGCAATAATGAAAAACTGTTTTTT	CASSSPRQGNNEKLFF
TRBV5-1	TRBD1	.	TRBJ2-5	TGCGCCAGCAGTCCGACAGGGGGCCGGCAAGAGACCCAGTACTTC	CASSPTGGRQETQYF
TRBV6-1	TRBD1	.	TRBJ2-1	TGTGCCAGCAGTGTATCAGGGGGTTGGATCGCCAATGAGCAGTTCTTC	CASSVSGGWIANEQFF
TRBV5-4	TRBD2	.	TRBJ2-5	TGTGCCAGCAGCCATCCGGGACTAGCGGACCGAGGCGAGGGTACCCAGTACTTC	CASSHPGLADRGEGTQYF
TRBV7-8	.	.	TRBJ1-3	TGTGCCAGCAGCTTAGCGCGGGGAAACACCATATATTTT	CASSLARGNTIYF
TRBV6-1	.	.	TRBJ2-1	TGTGCCAGCAGTGACGACAGATATTACAATGAGCAGTTCTTC	CASSDDRYYNEQFF